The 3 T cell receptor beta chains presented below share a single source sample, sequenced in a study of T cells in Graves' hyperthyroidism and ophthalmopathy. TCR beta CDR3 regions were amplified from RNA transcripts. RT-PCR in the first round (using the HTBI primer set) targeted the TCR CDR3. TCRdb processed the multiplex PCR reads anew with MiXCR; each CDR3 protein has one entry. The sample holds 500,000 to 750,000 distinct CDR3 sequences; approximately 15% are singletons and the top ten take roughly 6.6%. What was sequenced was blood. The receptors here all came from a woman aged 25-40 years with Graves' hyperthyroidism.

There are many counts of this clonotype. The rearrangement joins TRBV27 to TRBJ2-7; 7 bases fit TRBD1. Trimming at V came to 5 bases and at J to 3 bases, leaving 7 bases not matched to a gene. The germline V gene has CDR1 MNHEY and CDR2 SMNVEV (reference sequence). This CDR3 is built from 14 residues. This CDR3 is CASSTSDRIYEQYF. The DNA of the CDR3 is TGTGCCAGCAGTACCTCGGACAGGATCTACGAGCAGTACTTC.

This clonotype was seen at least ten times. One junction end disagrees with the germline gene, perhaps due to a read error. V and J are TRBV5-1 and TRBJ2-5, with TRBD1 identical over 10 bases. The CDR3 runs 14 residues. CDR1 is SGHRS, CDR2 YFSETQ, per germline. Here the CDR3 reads CASSLGQGGETQYF. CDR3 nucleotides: TGTGCCAGCAGCCTCGGACAGGGGGGAGAGACCCAGTACTTC.

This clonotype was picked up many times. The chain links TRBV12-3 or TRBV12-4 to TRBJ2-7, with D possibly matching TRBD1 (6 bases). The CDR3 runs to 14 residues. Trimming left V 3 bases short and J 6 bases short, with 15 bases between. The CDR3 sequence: CASSFGYREREQYF. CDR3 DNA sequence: TGTGCCAGCAGTTTCGGCTACAGGGAACGCGAGCAGTACTTC.